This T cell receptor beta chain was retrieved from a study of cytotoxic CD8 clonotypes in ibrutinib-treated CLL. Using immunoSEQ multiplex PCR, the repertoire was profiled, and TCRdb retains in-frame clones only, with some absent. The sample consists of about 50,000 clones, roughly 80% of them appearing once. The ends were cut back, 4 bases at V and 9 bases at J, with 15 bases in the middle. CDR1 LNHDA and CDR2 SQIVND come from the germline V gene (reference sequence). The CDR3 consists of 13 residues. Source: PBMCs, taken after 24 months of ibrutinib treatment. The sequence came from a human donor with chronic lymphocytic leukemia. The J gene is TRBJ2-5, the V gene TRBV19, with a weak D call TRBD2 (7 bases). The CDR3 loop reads CASSTWGGAAQYF. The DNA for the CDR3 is TGTGCCAGTAGTACCTGGGGGGGGGCGGCCCAGTACTTC.